This T cell receptor beta chain was identified in a study of shared clonotypes between healthy human individuals. Terminally differentiated effector memory CD45RA+ cells were left out of the naive CD8 fraction, which was CD45RO-negative and positively selected for CCR7. V gave up 2 bases and J gave up 4 bases, with 11 bases separating them. CDR1 is MNHEY, CDR2 SVGAGI, per germline. The CDR3 covers 14 residues. Repertoires were generated with immunoSEQ multiplex PCR, while TCRdb's copy carries only in-frame clones and drops some. The sample has fewer than 700,000 clones, 85% to 95% seen once. The source is a young woman in good health. The V call is TRBV6-5, the J call TRBJ1-2, with D maybe TRBD1 (5 bases). Material: naive CD8+ T cells sorted from blood. The CDR3 coding sequence is TGTGCCAGCAGTTACGGGGGTCGGGGCTATGGCTACACCTTC. Residues: CASSYGGRGYGYTF.